The 16 T cell receptor beta chains presented below share a single source sample, sequenced in a study of shared clonotypes between healthy human individuals. Naive CD8 cells lacked CD45RO and underwent positive selection for CCR7, leaving out terminally differentiated effector memory CD45RA+ cells. This table comes from immunoSEQ multiplex PCR, and its TCRdb copy is limited to in-frame clones, with some not included. The sample yields around 580,000 clones, roughly 98% seen once. Sequencing was performed on naive CD8+ T cells sorted from blood. The receptor source for this set is a man aged 25-45 years in good health.

The rearrangement uses TRBV28 and TRBJ2-3; 9 bases map to TRBD2. Trimming took 6 bases from V and 2 from J; bases not matched to a gene: 18. The germline V gene has CDR1 MDHEN and CDR2 SYDVKM. This CDR3 is built from 19 residues. The CDR3 DNA follows: TGTGCCAGCAGACCTATAGCGGGAGTCGGATACGCGAACACAGATACGCAGTATTTT. It is translated as CASRPIAGVGYANTDTQYF.

This chain joins TRBV7-9 and TRBJ1-1; no clear D gene. Trimming took 0 bases from V and 6 from J, leaving 8 bases between them. Germline values: CDR1 SEHNR, CDR2 FQNEAQ (reference sequence). The CDR3 length is 13 residues. CDR3 DNA: TGTGCCAGCAGCTTAGCCGGACCGGCTGAAGCTTTCTTT. As protein: CASSLAGPAEAFF.

V usage is TRBV29-1 and J usage is TRBJ1-2; D is undetermined. The CDR3 sequence is 14 residues long. The V gene's germline CDR1 is SQVTM and CDR2 ANQGSEA. The germline V and J ends were trimmed by 0 bases and 4 bases, with 12 bases remaining between them. As DNA, the CDR3 is TGCAGCGTTGAAGAAGTTCCCCCGTCCTATGGCTACACCTTC. Its protein is CSVEEVPPSYGYTF.

The V gene is TRBV5-5, the J gene TRBJ1-1; D is uncertain. The CDR3 runs to 14 residues. Germline V gives CDR1 SGHKS, CDR2 YYEKEE (reference sequence). V gave up 4 bases and J gave up 5 bases, with 15 bases separating them. The CDR3: CASSNWAGGTEAFF. In nucleotides, the CDR3 is TGTGCCAGCAGCAATTGGGCCGGAGGTACTGAAGCTTTCTTT. Complete variable domain (other parts from reference TRBV5-5 and TRBJ1-1): DAGVTQSPTHLIKTRGQQVTLRCSPISGHKSVSWYQQVLGQGPQFIFQYYEKEERGRGNFPDRFSARQFPNYSSELNVNALLLGDSALYLCASSNWAGGTEAFFGQGTRLTVV.

The chain links TRBV6-5 to TRBJ2-7; TRBD1 matches 8 bases. This CDR3 has 15 amino acids. Trimming removed 1 base from V and 5 bases from J; junction bases left unmatched: 7. Germline CDR1 MNHEY, CDR2 SVGAGI. This CDR3 reads CASSYLDRVTHEQYF. The CDR3 DNA follows: TGTGCCAGCAGTTACTTGGACAGGGTGACCCACGAGCAGTACTTC.

The J gene is TRBJ2-5, the V gene TRBV9; D unclear. The CDR3 has 12 amino acids. Germline values: CDR1 SGDLS, CDR2 YYNGEE. V lost 3 bases and J 9 bases, leaving 12 bases between the germline ends. The CDR3, as DNA: TGTGCCAGCAGCGCATCCCCTGGGGCCCAGTACTTC. This encodes CASSASPGAQYF.

Here the CDR3 DNA reads TGCGCCAGCAGCCAAGAGGGCCCAAGCTCCTACGAGCAGTACTTC. Translation gives CASSQEGPSSYEQYF. This chain uses TRBV4-1 with TRBJ2-7, with D unresolved. V dropped 0 bases and J dropped 0 bases, with 9 bases sitting between them. The germline gives CDR1 MGHRA, CDR2 YSYEKL. The CDR3 consists of 15 residues.

This clone was picked up one time. The chain employs TRBV13 and TRBJ2-7; D is unclear. From germline, CDR1 is PRHDT and CDR2 FYEKMQ (reference sequence). The CDR3 runs 13 residues. V lost 0 bases and J 1 base, leaving 4 bases between the germline ends. The CDR3 DNA sequence: TGTGCCAGCAGCTTAGGCGTGTCCTACGAGCAGTACTTC. Protein product: CASSLGVSYEQYF.

The V call is TRBV4-1, the J call TRBJ1-5; D is ambiguous. V was pared by 1 base and J by 7 bases, with 11 bases between. The CDR3 is made up of 14 amino acids. In germline, CDR1 is MGHRA, CDR2 YSYEKL. The chain's CDR3 is CASSQGPLGQPQHF. CDR3 DNA sequence: TGCGCCAGCAGCCAAGGGCCCCTTGGGCAGCCCCAGCATTTT.

The genes are TRBV15 and TRBJ2-1, with 7 positions matching TRBD2. V gave up 0 bases and J gave up 8 bases; unmatched junction bases: 7. The germline V gene has CDR1 LNHNV and CDR2 YYDKDF (reference sequence). The CDR3 contains 15 residues. The CDR3 sequence is CATSRDAGDAHEQFF. The CDR3, as DNA: TGTGCCACCAGCAGAGATGCGGGAGACGCCCATGAGCAGTTCTTC. The full variable domain, completed using reference TRBV15 and TRBJ2-1, is DAMVIQNPRYQVTQFGKPVTLSCSQTLNHNVMYWYQQKSSQAPKLLFHYYDKDFNNEADTPDNFQSRRPNTSFCFLDIRSPGLGDTAMYLCATSRDAGDAHEQFFGPGTRLTVL.

The chain recombines TRBV4-3 with TRBJ2-7; D unresolved. V shed 0 bases and J shed 1 base, with 10 bases lying between them. The length of the CDR3 is 15 residues. In germline, CDR1 is LGHNA, CDR2 YSLEER. CDR3 loop: CASSQDPGVSYEQYF. The CDR3, as DNA: TGCGCCAGCAGCCAAGATCCTGGGGTATCCTACGAGCAGTACTTC.

The CDR3 is CASSEVLLSGRDNGIYGYTF. The CDR3, as DNA: TGTGCCAGCAGTGAAGTGCTACTAAGTGGGAGGGACAACGGGATCTATGGCTACACCTTC. The V gene is TRBV2, the J gene TRBJ1-2; D is perhaps TRBD1 (6 bases). V was pared by 1 base and J by 4 bases, with 28 bases between. From germline, CDR1 is SNHLY and CDR2 FYNNEI. This CDR3 has 20 amino acids.

The V gene is TRBV5-6, the J gene TRBJ2-7; 7 positions agree with TRBD2. The CDR3 runs to 15 residues. Trimming removed 4 bases from V and 3 bases from J; junction bases left unmatched: 10. Germline CDR1 reads SGHDT; CDR2 reads YYEEEE. The CDR3 spells CASSPWGGVDYEQYF. The CDR3 DNA sequence: TGTGCCAGCAGCCCGTGGGGAGGGGTGGACTACGAGCAGTACTTC.

The chain recombines TRBV2 with TRBJ2-7; D not resolved. V shed 9 bases and J shed 1 base, with 16 bases lying between them. This CDR3 is 14 amino acids long. Germline V gene lookup returns CDR1 SNHLY and CDR2 FYNNEI. DNA for the CDR3: TGTGCCAGTATGGAAGATAAAGGATCCTACGAGCAGTACTTC. As protein: CASMEDKGSYEQYF.

This clone was observed a few times. The chain carries TRBV18 and TRBJ2-3; possible D gene TRBD1, 6 bases. Germline V gives CDR1 KGHSH, CDR2 LQKENI. The length of the CDR3 is 15 residues. Trimming stripped 5 bases from V and 0 bases from J, with 12 bases between. Written as DNA, the CDR3 is TGTGCCAGCTCATTGGCAGGGGAAAGCACAGATACGCAGTATTTT. This codes for CASSLAGESTDTQYF.

The CDR3 coding sequence is TGTGCCAGCGGGGCGGACTGGCGACACAATGAGCAGTTCTTC. This encodes CASGADWRHNEQFF. The V call is TRBV7-2, the J call TRBJ2-1; tentatively, D is TRBD1 or TRBD2 (5 bases each). This CDR3 has 14 amino acids. Trimming cost V 8 bases and J 5 bases, with 16 bases left between them. The germline CDR1 and CDR2 sequences are SGHTA and FQGNSA.